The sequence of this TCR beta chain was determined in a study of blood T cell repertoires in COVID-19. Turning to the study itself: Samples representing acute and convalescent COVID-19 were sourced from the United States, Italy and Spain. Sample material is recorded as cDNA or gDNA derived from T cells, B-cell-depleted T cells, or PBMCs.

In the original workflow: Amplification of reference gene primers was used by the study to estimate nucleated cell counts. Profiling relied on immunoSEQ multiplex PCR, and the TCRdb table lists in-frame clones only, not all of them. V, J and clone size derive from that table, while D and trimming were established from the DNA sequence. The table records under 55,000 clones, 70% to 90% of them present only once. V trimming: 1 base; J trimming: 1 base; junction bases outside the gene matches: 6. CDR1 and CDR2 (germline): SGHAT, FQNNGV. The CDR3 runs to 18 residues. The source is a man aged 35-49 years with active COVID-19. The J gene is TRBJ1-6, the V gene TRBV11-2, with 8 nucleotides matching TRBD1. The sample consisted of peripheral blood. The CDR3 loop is CASSLGRGRRSYNSPLHF. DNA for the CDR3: TGTGCCAGCAGCTTAGGCAGGGGGCGCAGGTCCTATAATTCACCCCTCCACTTT.